Presented here are 27 T cell receptor beta chains from one specimen sequenced in a study of patients and donors after allogeneic stem cell transplantation. TCRdb redid the calling of the RT-PCR reads with MiXCR, one entry per CDR3 protein. Among roughly 26,000 distinct CDR3 sequences listed, about 8% were seen once. The sequencing input was blood, either unsorted or a sorted T cell fraction (not recorded which). All receptors come from a human donor who was either an allogeneic HSCT recipient or a stem cell or donor lymphocyte infusion donor (not recorded which). It is not recorded whose cells these are; they may come from a transplant donor.

This clonotype came up many times. This chain connects TRBV11-3 to TRBJ1-2, with TRBD1 matching over 8 bases. Germline lookup yields CDR1 SGHNT and CDR2 YENEEA. The CDR3 has 13 amino acids. After removal of 4 bases from V and 4 bases from J, the junction contained 2 bases not matched to a gene. CDR3 bases: TGTGCCAGCAGCTATGGGACAGGCTATGGCTACACCTTC. This sequence encodes CASSYGTGYGYTF. Full variable domain (outside the CDR3, taken from reference TRBV11-3 and TRBJ1-2): EAGVVQSPRYKIIEKKQPVAFWCNPISGHNTLYWYLQNLGQGPELLIRYENEEAVDDSQLPKDRFSAERLKGVDSTLKIQPAELGDSAVYLCASSYGTGYGYTFGSGTRLTVV.

This chain connects TRBV6-5 to TRBJ1-5; no clear D gene. The germline gives CDR1 MNHEY, CDR2 SVGAGI. V was clipped by 2 bases and J by 2 bases, with 4 bases between them. The CDR3 runs 13 residues. The CDR3 DNA reads as TGTGCCAGCAGTTACGGAGGCAATCAGCCCCAGCATTTT. This gives the protein CASSYGGNQPQHF.

The sample holds many counts of this clonotype. The chain is built from TRBV5-1 and TRBJ2-1; no clear D gene. V gave up 0 bases and J gave up 0 bases, with 4 bases separating them. Looked up from germline, CDR1 is SGHRS and CDR2 is YFSETQ. The CDR3 totals 14 residues. The CDR3 spells CASSLGTSYNEQFF. The CDR3 coding sequence is TGCGCCAGCAGCTTGGGGACCTCCTACAATGAGCAGTTCTTC.

This clonotype was picked up many times. This sequence joins TRBV7-9 and TRBJ1-5, with D uncertain. Between the trimmed V and J ends, which lost 2 bases and 3 bases, there was a span of 5 bases. The CDR3 covers 13 residues. Germline CDR1 is SEHNR and CDR2 is FQNEAQ (reference sequence). The CDR3 bases are TGTGCCAGCAGCTTAAGCGACAATCAGCCCCAGCATTTT. This codes for CASSLSDNQPQHF.

This clonotype has only a few counts. The rearrangement uses TRBV25-1 and TRBJ2-3; D uncertain. Trimming took 5 bases from V and 2 from J, leaving 11 bases between them. CDR1 and CDR2 from the germline V gene are MGHDK and SYGVNS. This CDR3 is built from 14 residues. The CDR3 sequence is CASSRHGNTDTQYF. Here the CDR3 DNA reads TGTGCCAGCAGTCGTCATGGAAACACAGATACGCAGTATTTT.

This clonotype was counted ten times or more. The chain combines TRBV25-1 with TRBJ1-6; 7 nucleotides agree with TRBD1. CDR3 length: 16 amino acids. Germline values: CDR1 MGHDK, CDR2 SYGVNS. V shed 4 bases and J 7 bases; nucleotides not matched to a gene: 10. CDR3 in amino acids: CASSGYSGTVNSPLHF. The CDR3 nucleotides read TGTGCCAGCAGTGGGTATTCCGGGACAGTAAATTCACCCCTCCACTTT. The whole variable domain, filled in from reference TRBV25-1 and TRBJ1-6, reads EADIYQTPRYLVIGTGKKITLECSQTMGHDKMYWYQQDPGMELHLIHYSYGVNSTEKGDLSSESTVSRIRTEHFPLTLESARPSHTSQYLCASSGYSGTVNSPLHFGNGTRLTVT.

This clonotype was seen only once. This rearrangement joins TRBV11-1 to TRBJ2-1; 11 positions agree with TRBD2. CDR1 is SGHAT, CDR2 FQDESV, per germline (reference sequence). Trimming took 8 bases from V and 1 from J; bases not matched to a gene: 10. CDR3 length equals 17 residues. The CDR3 region is CASYQTSGSYSYNEQFF. CDR3 DNA: TGTGCCAGCTACCAAACTAGCGGGAGTTATTCCTACAATGAGCAGTTCTTC.

This clonotype was counted only a few times. This chain connects TRBV6-1 to TRBJ1-1, with TRBD1 matching 11 bases. Trimming removed 5 bases from V and 7 bases from J; junction bases left unmatched: 15. Germline-derived CDR1 and CDR2 are MNHNS and SASEGT. The CDR3 has 17 residues. The CDR3 bases are TGTGCCAGCAGTCAGGACAGGGGGCGGGTGTTCGGAGATGAAGCTTTCTTT. Translating gives CASSQDRGRVFGDEAFF.

The chain joins TRBV2 to TRBJ2-7; perhaps TRBD1 as D (5 bases). The CDR3 length is 11 residues. V shed 7 bases and J shed 3 bases, with 7 bases lying between them. Germline V gene lookup returns CDR1 SNHLY and CDR2 FYNNEI. CDR3 sequence: CASTDSYEQYF. In DNA, the CDR3 is TGTGCCAGCACCGACAGCTACGAGCAGTACTTC.

This clonotype was observed a few times. The rearrangement joins TRBV20-1 to TRBJ1-2; maybe TRBD1 (5 bases). The germline V and J ends were trimmed by 0 bases and 4 bases, with 12 bases remaining between them. Per the germline V gene, CDR1 is DFQATT and CDR2 is SNEGSKA (reference sequence). The CDR3 covers 14 residues. The CDR3 sequence is CSAREGRAPYGYTF. DNA for the CDR3: TGCAGTGCTAGAGAAGGCAGGGCCCCCTATGGCTACACCTTC.

This clonotype was detected only a few times. This may be a read error, as it is one base from a much larger clone. This rearrangement joins TRBV20-1 to TRBJ2-3; 10 nucleotides align to TRBD2. The germline V gene encodes CDR1 DFQATT and CDR2 SNEGSKA (reference sequence). CDR3 size: 15 residues. V trimming: 7 bases; J trimming: 4 bases; junction bases outside the gene matches: 11. DNA of the CDR3: TGCAGTGTGGGGGGGCGAGCGGGAGGGCCAGATACGCAGTATTTT. This sequence encodes CSVGGRAGGPDTQYF.

The V call is TRBV20-1, the J call TRBJ2-3; D might be TRBD1 or TRBD2, each matching 5 bases. Germline V gives CDR1 DFQATT, CDR2 SNEGSKA (reference sequence). The V gene lost 0 bases and the J gene lost 4 bases, with 23 bases spanning the gap. The CDR3 length is 18 residues. The CDR3 region is CSARDGPRGAPRADTQYF. In DNA form, the CDR3 reads TGCAGTGCTAGAGACGGGCCCCGAGGGGCGCCGCGCGCAGATACGCAGTATTTT.

This clonotype came up many times. The gene calls are TRBV18 and TRBJ2-2, with 9 bases identical to TRBD1. Germline V gene data show CDR1 as KGHSH and CDR2 as LQKENI. The CDR3 is made up of 15 amino acids. Germline trimming cut 5 bases from V and 2 bases from J; bases unmatched to any gene: 3. CDR3 in amino acids: CASSLQGANTGELFF. The CDR3 DNA reads TGTGCCAGCTCATTACAGGGGGCCAACACCGGGGAGCTGTTTTTT.

This chain uses TRBV12-3 or TRBV12-4 with TRBJ1-5; D is perhaps TRBD1 (5 bases). V was cut by 3 bases and J by 3 bases, with 9 bases left in between. The CDR3 consists of 14 residues. The CDR3 spells CASSFMGDNQPQHF. CDR3 DNA sequence: TGTGCCAGCAGTTTCATGGGGGACAATCAGCCCCAGCATTTT.

The rearrangement links TRBV2 to TRBJ1-2; no reliable D call. The V and J ends lost 3 bases and 8 bases respectively, with 13 bases between them. The germline V gene has CDR1 SNHLY and CDR2 FYNNEI. This CDR3 region has 13 residues. The CDR3 loop reads CASSDMGILGYTF. The DNA for the CDR3 is TGTGCCAGCAGTGATATGGGGATCTTGGGCTACACCTTC.

This clonotype came up many times. The J gene is TRBJ2-5, the V gene TRBV5-1; 7 bases agree with TRBD2. Losses at the gene ends were 0 bases for V and 0 bases for J; bases not matched to a gene: 5. This CDR3 has 16 residues. Germline V gene data show CDR1 as SGHRS and CDR2 as YFSETQ. CDR3 in DNA: TGCGCCAGCAGCTTGGGCCCAGCGGGGTACCAAGAGACCCAGTACTTC. This gives the protein CASSLGPAGYQETQYF.

This clonotype was seen a few times. The V and J genes are TRBV11-3 and TRBJ2-5; 9 bases are shared with TRBD2. V lost 3 bases to trimming and J lost 1 base; unmatched junction nucleotides: 6. CDR3 length equals 16 residues. Germline lookup yields CDR1 SGHNT and CDR2 YENEEA. Here the CDR3 reads CASSFTNSGGQETQYF. CDR3 in DNA: TGTGCCAGCAGCTTCACAAATAGCGGGGGCCAAGAGACCCAGTACTTC. The variable domain in full, completed from reference TRBV11-3 and TRBJ2-5, reads EAGVVQSPRYKIIEKKQPVAFWCNPISGHNTLYWYLQNLGQGPELLIRYENEEAVDDSQLPKDRFSAERLKGVDSTLKIQPAELGDSAVYLCASSFTNSGGQETQYFGPGTRLLVL.

The chain uses TRBV7-9 and TRBJ1-4; D is ambiguous. The V gene's germline CDR1 is SEHNR and CDR2 FQNEAQ (reference sequence). V lost 2 bases and J lost 8, with 9 bases in between. The CDR3 extends over 13 amino acids. The CDR3 DNA sequence: TGTGCCAGCAGCTTATCTCTAGGGGAAAAACTGTTTTTT. It codes for CASSLSLGEKLFF.

V gene TRBV4-1 combines with J gene TRBJ1-4; tentative D call: TRBD1 (6 bases). V lost 0 bases to trimming and J lost 8 bases, with 16 bases between them. Germline V gene sequence: CDR1 MGHRA, CDR2 YSYEKL. This CDR3 region has 16 residues. As DNA, the CDR3 is TGCGCCAGCAGCCAAGAGCGGGGGCAGGGAGGAGAAAAACTGTTTTTT. Its translation: CASSQERGQGGEKLFF.

The V gene is TRBV10-3, the J gene TRBJ2-7; 10 nucleotides match TRBD1. After removal of 2 bases from V and 2 bases from J, the junction contained 3 bases not matched to a gene. The V gene's germline CDR1 is ENHRY and CDR2 SYGVKD. This CDR3 spans 15 amino acids. In nucleotides, the CDR3 is TGTGCCATCAGTGAGCCGACAGGGGGCGCCTACGAGCAGTACTTC. It encodes CAISEPTGGAYEQYF.

V is TRBV11-2 and J is TRBJ2-1; 9 bases fit TRBD2. CDR3 size: 17 residues. The V gene's germline CDR1 is SGHAT and CDR2 FQNNGV. Losses at the gene ends were 0 bases for V and 4 bases for J; bases not matched to a gene: 7. CDR3 sequence (DNA): TGTGCCAGCAGCTTAGATAGGAGGACTAGCGTATACAATGAGCAGTTCTTC. It yields the protein CASSLDRRTSVYNEQFF.

This clonotype was observed many times. The CDR3 loop is CASSPHDRASYNEQFF. The DNA of the CDR3 is TGTGCCAGCAGTCCACATGACAGGGCGTCCTACAATGAGCAGTTCTTC. The chain links TRBV7-9 to TRBJ2-1; 7 positions agree with TRBD1. V lost 6 bases, J lost 1 base, and 9 bases stayed unmatched. Germline CDR1 is SEHNR and CDR2 is FQNEAQ (reference sequence). The CDR3 covers 16 residues.

The sample holds many counts of this clonotype. The V and J genes are TRBV4-1 and TRBJ1-2; 8 bases match TRBD1. The germline gives CDR1 MGHRA, CDR2 YSYEKL. V lost 6 bases and J lost 4; bases outside the gene matches: 10. The length of the CDR3 is 15 residues. CDR3 bases: TGCGCCAGCAGTGACAATCCAGGGGGCAGCTATGGCTACACCTTC. The encoded protein is CASSDNPGGSYGYTF.

There are many counts of this clonotype. The rearrangement uses TRBV20-1 and TRBJ2-1; no firm D call. V dropped 2 bases and J dropped 8 bases, with 4 bases sitting between them. CDR3 length equals 10 residues. Germline loops: CDR1 DFQATT, CDR2 SNEGSKA (reference sequence). The CDR3 loop reads CSARMDEQFF. The CDR3 DNA reads as TGCAGTGCTAGAATGGATGAGCAGTTCTTC.

This clonotype showed up many times. The CDR3 DNA is TGTGCCAGCAGTTCCGGGGGGGGAGGGGTCAATGAGCAGTTCTTC. Residues: CASSSGGGGVNEQFF. This rearrangement joins TRBV28 to TRBJ2-1, with TRBD2 matching over 8 bases. The length of the CDR3 is 15 residues. Germline V lookup: CDR1 MDHEN, CDR2 SYDVKM. V trimming: 4 bases; J trimming: 6 bases; junction bases outside the gene matches: 8.

In its sample, this clonotype was seen many times. The chain joins TRBV7-9 to TRBJ2-2; 7 nucleotides line up with TRBD2. Trimming cost V 5 bases and J 6 bases; bases outside gene matches: 12. Germline lookup yields CDR1 SEHNR and CDR2 FQNEAQ (reference sequence). CDR3 length: 16 amino acids. The CDR3 DNA reads as TGTGCCAGCAGCAACCCTAGCGGACCTCTTTCCGGGGAGCTGTTTTTT. It encodes CASSNPSGPLSGELFF.

The sample holds many counts of this clonotype. The chain uses TRBV7-2 and TRBJ2-7, with a weak D call TRBD2 (6 bases). Germline CDR1 reads SGHTA; CDR2 reads FQGNSA. CDR3 length equals 13 residues. Trimming removed 3 bases at V and 4 bases at J, with 10 bases between. The CDR3 reads CASSLRTIYEQYF. CDR3 sequence (DNA): TGTGCCAGCAGCTTGAGGACTATATACGAGCAGTACTTC.